These 8 T cell receptor beta chains share one sample of origin, sequenced in a study of blood T cells in healthy people across ages (dated by TCRdb to about 2015). The method was 5' RACE. The instrument was an Illumina HiSeq 2500. A second 7 to 11 cycle PCR used a sample-barcoded 5' primer and a J-beta primer mix. Starting from the raw public reads, TCRdb applied fastp trimming at Q25, assembled clones with MiXCR and retained in-frame beta chains. Merged by CDR3 protein, the rows form single entries marked with the most common genes and DNA. The sample table records some 560,000 distinct CDR3 sequences; around 27% of these occur just once. The ten largest clones take up over 3.5% of the sample. The sample also formed part of further work on T cells of mothers and their children.

The specimen was blood. The source of these receptors is a boy aged 2 to 10 in good health.

V usage is TRBV6-1 and J usage is TRBJ2-7; 9 nucleotides match TRBD1. The CDR3 spans 15 residues. The germline V gene encodes CDR1 MNHNS and CDR2 SASEGT. The junction had 7 bases not matched to a gene; V was cut back by 6 bases and J by 1 base. The CDR3, as DNA: TGTGCCAGCAGGACAAGGACAGGGGTTTCCTACGAGCAGTACTTC. This sequence encodes CASRTRTGVSYEQYF.

The V and J genes are TRBV7-9 and TRBJ1-2, with a possible D match to TRBD1 (6 bases). V was clipped by 8 bases and J by 7 bases, with 14 bases between them. Germline V gene data show CDR1 as SEHNR and CDR2 as FQNEAQ (reference sequence). This CDR3 contains 12 residues. CDR3 DNA: TGTGCCAGCGGGGAGGGGGGCGGTGGCTACACCTTC. Protein product: CASGEGGGGYTF.

The chain couples TRBV6-5 to TRBJ1-6, with 7 bases aligning to TRBD1. CDR1 MNHEY and CDR2 SVGAGI come from the germline V gene. This CDR3 comprises 17 residues. The J segment lost 9 bases and the V segment lost 5 bases, leaving 16 bases of the junction unmatched. The CDR3 here is CASSLGGLRGLGSPLHF. In DNA form, the CDR3 reads TGTGCCAGCAGTCTAGGGGGCCTCCGGGGTTTGGGTTCACCCCTCCACTTT.

This chain uses TRBV25-1 with TRBJ2-5, with 10 bases fitting TRBD2. The CDR3 is made up of 17 amino acids. J was trimmed by 5 bases and V by 2 bases; bases with no gene match: 11. CDR1 is MGHDK and CDR2 is SYGVNS in the germline V gene. The CDR3 sequence is CASSELLGTSAEETQYF. The CDR3 bases are TGTGCCAGCAGTGAACTTTTAGGGACTAGCGCGGAGGAGACCCAGTACTTC.

This clonotype was counted only a few times. The chain combines TRBV2 with TRBJ1-6; TRBD1 might be the D (5 bases). V was cut by 11 bases and J by 10 bases, with 18 bases left in between. Germline V gene lookup returns CDR1 SNHLY and CDR2 FYNNEI. The CDR3 has 13 residues. This CDR3 reads CAGGYPTGSPLHF. CDR3 sequence (DNA): TGTGCCGGGGGATATCCAACGGGATCACCCCTCCACTTT.

The chain carries TRBV20-1 and TRBJ2-6; TRBD1 agrees at 8 bases. The germline CDR1 and CDR2 sequences are DFQATT and SNEGSKA (reference sequence). This CDR3 is 18 amino acids long. After removal of 0 bases from V and 2 bases from J, the junction contained 9 bases not matched to a gene. The CDR3, as DNA: TGCAGTGCTAGAGATTATCTGGGACAGGAGGCTGGGGCCAACGTCCTGACTTTC. As protein: CSARDYLGQEAGANVLTF.

The sample holds a few counts of this clonotype. V is TRBV5-1 and J is TRBJ2-3, with D perhaps TRBD2 (5 bases). The germline CDR1 and CDR2 sequences are SGHRS and YFSETQ. The CDR3 sequence is 13 residues long. The CDR3 bases are TGCGCGAGTACTAGTAAGGTAGCAGATACGCAGTATTTT. Its translation: CASTSKVADTQYF.

CDR3 loop: CSAYRGLGEKLFF. DNA for the CDR3: TGCAGCGCCTACAGGGGGCTCGGAGAAAAACTGTTTTTT. The genes are TRBV29-1 and TRBJ1-4; 9 bases map to TRBD1. Germline V CDR1 and CDR2: SQVTM, ANQGSEA. The CDR3 runs 13 residues. With V trimmed by 7 bases and J by 8 bases, 8 bases remained unmatched.